The following is a T cell receptor beta chain sequence with its context. This sample is part of a study of blood T cell repertoires in COVID-19. Study background: Spain, Italy and the United States supplied samples that represented acute and convalescent COVID-19.

As originally analysed: Counts of nucleated cells, estimated from reference gene primer amplification, were obtained. Only in-frame clones appear in the TCRdb table, and some are missing; sequencing was by immunoSEQ multiplex PCR. The V and J calls and clone size come from that table; D and trimming were worked out from the DNA. The sample includes about 89,000 clones, around 80% of them seen just once. Germline V CDR1 and CDR2: KGHSH, LQKENI. V was pared by 4 bases and J by 5 bases, with 2 bases of the junction left unmatched. The CDR3 totals 14 residues. The sequencing sample was made of peripheral blood. This chain joins TRBV18 and TRBJ1-6; 7 nucleotides match TRBD1. The TCR was taken from a human donor in a cohort sampled during active COVID-19. The CDR3 region is CASSRDRDNSPLHF. The CDR3 DNA sequence: TGTGCCAGCTCACGAGACAGGGATAATTCACCCCTCCACTTT.